The 14 T cell receptor beta chains below were found in one sample sequenced in a study of T cell responses to AZD1222 COVID-19 vaccine. The protocol was immunoSEQ multiplex PCR, while the TCRdb copy is restricted to in-frame clones and leaves out a portion. This table holds roughly 100,000 clones, 90% to 95% found once. The source material was peripheral blood, sampled on day 0 of AZD1222 vaccination. The origin of the receptors is an adult in good health.

This rearrangement joins TRBV6-5 to TRBJ1-5, with D possibly matching TRBD1 (5 bases). CDR1 and CDR2 from the germline V gene are MNHEY and SVGAGI. V shed 11 bases and J shed 2 bases, with 16 bases lying between them. This CDR3 region has 14 residues. The CDR3 here is CASRPGQGNQPQHF. CDR3 nucleotides: TGTGCCTCACGCCCGGGGCAAGGCAATCAGCCCCAGCATTTT.

V usage is TRBV6-4 and J usage is TRBJ2-7, with D perhaps TRBD2 (5 bases). Germline-derived CDR1 and CDR2 are MRHNA and SNTAGT. The CDR3 runs to 14 residues. Trimming stripped 1 base from V and 5 bases from J, with 12 bases between. CDR3 bases: TGTGCCAGCAGTGACTATAACAGAGGGCACGAGCAGTACTTC. Translating gives CASSDYNRGHEQYF.

This clone was seen a single time. The V gene is TRBV7-2, the J gene TRBJ1-1; the D gene is possibly TRBD1 (6 bases). This CDR3 contains 14 residues. Germline CDR1 and CDR2: SGHTA and FQGNSA. V was pared by 2 bases and J by 8 bases, with 15 bases between. The CDR3 is CASSLTRDIFEAFF. The CDR3 DNA is TGTGCCAGCAGCTTAACTCGGGACATTTTCGAAGCTTTCTTT.

The chain joins TRBV7-9 to TRBJ2-3; no clear D gene. This CDR3 contains 12 residues. Trimming pared 5 bases from V and 2 bases from J, leaving 5 bases between. Germline V lookup: CDR1 SEHNR, CDR2 FQNEAQ (reference sequence). CDR3 protein: CASSEYTDTQYF. CDR3 bases: TGTGCCAGCAGCGAGTACACAGATACGCAGTATTTT.

The V gene is TRBV7-3, the J gene TRBJ2-1, with D perhaps TRBD1 or TRBD2 (5 bases each). CDR1 is SGHTA and CDR2 is FQGTGA in the germline V gene. V lost 5 bases to trimming and J lost 7 bases, with 18 bases between them. The CDR3 runs 15 residues. CDR3 in amino acids: CASSPMSLGENEQFF. The CDR3, as DNA: TGTGCCAGCAGCCCTATGTCGTTGGGGGAGAATGAGCAGTTCTTC.

The chain employs TRBV9 and TRBJ2-7; D ambiguous. Deletions cut 0 bases from V and 4 bases from J, with 11 bases between. The CDR3 loop spans 14 amino acids. Germline lookup yields CDR1 SGDLS and CDR2 YYNGEE. The CDR3 nucleotides are TGTGCCAGCAGCGTAGCGGTCCAACCGTACGAGCAGTACTTC. It yields the protein CASSVAVQPYEQYF.

V usage is TRBV28 and J usage is TRBJ1-5; possible D gene TRBD1, 6 bases. The CDR3 is 15 amino acids. With 0 bases removed from V and 7 bases from J, the gap between germline ends came to 13 bases. Germline values: CDR1 MDHEN, CDR2 SYDVKM. The CDR3 DNA follows: TGTGCCAGCAGTTTATGGACAGGTGTACGCCAGCCCCAGCATTTT. Encoded protein: CASSLWTGVRQPQHF.

Notes on this clone: Other nucleotide sequences in the sample specify the same CDR3. The chain couples TRBV4-2 to TRBJ1-3, with D possibly TRBD1 on 5 matching bases. The CDR3 totals 15 residues. Germline lookup yields CDR1 LGHNA and CDR2 YNFKEQ. Trimming left V 3 bases short and J 2 bases short, with 11 bases between. The CDR3 here is CASSQVTGAGNTIYF. The CDR3 nucleotides are TGTGCCAGCAGCCAGGTAACAGGCGCTGGAAACACCATATATTTT.

This sequence joins TRBV5-6 and TRBJ1-1; no reliable D call. V was pared by 1 base and J by 2 bases, with 6 bases between. In germline, CDR1 is SGHDT, CDR2 YYEEEE. CDR3 length: 13 amino acids. CDR3 loop: CASSLITNTEAFF. DNA of the CDR3: TGTGCCAGCAGCTTGATAACTAACACTGAAGCTTTCTTT.

The chain employs TRBV28 and TRBJ2-2; TRBD2 agrees at 10 bases. Unmatched junction bases numbered 9, after V lost 7 bases and J lost 7 bases. Germline CDR1 and CDR2: MDHEN and SYDVKM. The CDR3 is 15 residues long. CDR3 sequence reads: CASIVAGGWNGELFF. The CDR3 DNA reads TGTGCCAGCATCGTAGCGGGAGGTTGGAACGGGGAGCTGTTTTTT.

This clone was detected only once. This chain joins TRBV9 and TRBJ1-1; 7 nucleotides match TRBD1. CDR3 length equals 17 residues. Germline assignment: CDR1 SGDLS and CDR2 YYNGEE. V lost 4 bases, J lost 4 bases, and 16 bases stayed unmatched. The CDR3 spells CASSHSPITGDVTEAFF. The CDR3 DNA reads TGTGCCAGCAGCCATAGCCCCATAACAGGGGATGTCACTGAAGCTTTCTTT.

This chain connects TRBV27 to TRBJ2-7, with D possibly called TRBD1 or TRBD2 (7 bases each). The CDR3 runs to 16 residues. Trimming took 4 bases from V and 2 from J, leaving 18 bases between them. Germline V CDR1 and CDR2: MNHEY, SMNVEV (reference sequence). The CDR3 spells CASSSLQGGLTYEQYF. CDR3 sequence (DNA): TGTGCCAGCAGTTCCCTTCAGGGGGGGTTGACCTACGAGCAGTACTTC.

This clone appeared a single time. This chain links TRBV30 with TRBJ1-5, with no clear D. This CDR3 region has 14 residues. The V and J ends lost 2 bases and 1 base respectively, with 9 bases between them. Germline CDR1 is GTSNPN and CDR2 is SVGIG (reference sequence). The CDR3 loop is CAWSYGLSNQPQHF. In nucleotides, the CDR3 is TGTGCCTGGAGTTACGGGCTGAGCAATCAGCCCCAGCATTTT.

This clone was recorded once. This chain uses TRBV29-1 with TRBJ1-2; D gene unclear. Trimming removed 1 base from V and 8 bases from J, with 8 bases in between. CDR1 SQVTM and CDR2 ANQGSEA come from the germline V gene. There are 11 residues in the CDR3. The DNA of the CDR3 is TGCAGCGTTGAAGCAATAGAGGGCTACACCTTC. Translated, it gives CSVEAIEGYTF.